Detailed here is one TCR beta chain. The antigen remains undetermined. This record comes from a study of T cell responses to AZD1222 COVID-19 vaccine. Germline loops: CDR1 SGHVS, CDR2 FQNEAQ. The trim removed 1 base at V and 4 bases at J, leaving 5 bases unmatched. CDR3 length: 15 residues. Notes on the study in general: AZD1222 recipients seropositive at baseline numbered only six or seven. The donors showed a predominance of white British ancestry and of females, with possible underestimation of clonal diversity. Nearly half of spike-specific TCRs reportedly go after variant regions that carry no mutations. CD4 TCRs covered the whole spike, strongest at regions 160-218 and 743-854.

The data were produced by immunoSEQ multiplex PCR, yet TCRdb's version contains in-frame clones alone and is incomplete. The data show roughly 110,000 clones, with about 85% seen just once and approximately 4.5% held by the top ten. The chain links TRBV7-8 to TRBJ2-5; 8 bases fit TRBD1. Sequenced here: peripheral blood, sampled on day 0 of AZD1222 vaccination. This sequence originates from an adult in good health. The CDR3 DNA reads as TGTGCCAGCAGCTTAGGGACAGGGAAGGCAGAGACCCAGTACTTC. Translation gives CASSLGTGKAETQYF.